This entry lists 5 T cell receptor beta chains sequenced from one sample in a study of shared clonotypes between healthy human individuals. Clones were read by immunoSEQ multiplex PCR, and TCRdb kept only the in-frame ones, dropping some. In the table there are approximately 2.5 million clones, roughly 93% of which are singletons. Specimen: naive CD4+ T cells from PBMCs. Regarding subset: CD45RA+ positively selected. The receptors originated from a man between 18 and 35 years old in good health. Some clones in this sample may be carry-over from other donors' samples.

The rearrangement uses TRBV11-2 and TRBJ1-3, with a weak D call TRBD1 (5 bases). The CDR3 runs 16 residues. Germline V lookup: CDR1 SGHAT, CDR2 FQNNGV. The germline V and J ends were trimmed by 4 bases and 2 bases, with 15 bases remaining between them. This CDR3 reads CASSSGSAGAGNTIYF. CDR3 DNA: TGTGCCAGCAGCTCAGGGTCGGCGGGCGCTGGAAACACCATATATTTT.

The V gene is TRBV6-5, the J gene TRBJ2-3, with TRBD2 as a possible D gene (6 bases). Germline CDR1 reads MNHEY; CDR2 reads SVGAGI. Trimming removed 6 bases at V and 4 bases at J, with 14 bases between. The CDR3 consists of 14 residues. CDR3 protein: CASRDVSGADTQYF. CDR3 bases: TGTGCCAGCAGAGACGTGTCGGGGGCAGATACGCAGTATTTT.

J is TRBJ2-6 and V is TRBV29-1; D gene ambiguous. Germline V gives CDR1 SQVTM, CDR2 ANQGSEA. The ends were cut back, 6 bases at V and 2 bases at J, with 14 bases in the middle. This CDR3 spans 15 amino acids. The CDR3 bases are TGCAGCGTGGCAGCTGGCGCACCTGGGGCCAACGTCCTGACTTTC. Amino acid sequence: CSVAAGAPGANVLTF.

The count of this clone is one. The chain recombines TRBV27 with TRBJ2-5; D possibly matches TRBD1 or TRBD2 (5 bases each). The CDR3 is 14 amino acids. Trimming removed 0 bases at V and 5 bases at J, with 10 bases between. The germline CDR1 and CDR2 sequences are MNHEY and SMNVEV (reference sequence). The CDR3 DNA follows: TGTGCCAGCAGTTTATCTTATGGGACGGAGACCCAGTACTTC. It is translated as CASSLSYGTETQYF.

Remarks on this clone: The identical CDR3 is also encoded by other nucleotide sequences in the sample. The V gene is TRBV4-2, the J gene TRBJ2-7; TRBD2 matches at 8 bases. The CDR3 extends over 15 amino acids. The germline gives CDR1 LGHNA, CDR2 YNFKEQ. The V gene end was trimmed by 0 bases and the J gene end by 2 bases; junction bases not matched to a gene: 3. CDR3 bases: TGTGCCAGCAGCCAAGAGTTAGCGGGAACCTACGAGCAGTACTTC. Protein: CASSQELAGTYEQYF.